This passage covers 14 T cell receptor beta chains from one sample sequenced in a study of T cell repertoires in cytomegalovirus infection. TCRdb re-analysed the reads in MiXCR, keeping a single row per CDR3 protein. The sample includes 290,000 or so distinct CDR3 sequences, 9.6% seen only once; the top ten take 2% to 3%. Material: PBMCs. The receptors derive from a human donor in good health (CMV status not recorded). Some clones in this sample may be carry-over from other donors' samples.

The chain joins TRBV5-1 to TRBJ1-2; possible D gene TRBD1, 6 bases. The germline V gene has CDR1 SGHRS and CDR2 YFSETQ. Trimming pared 0 bases from V and 5 bases from J, leaving 14 bases between. CDR3 length equals 15 residues. As DNA, the CDR3 is TGCGCCAGCAGCTTGGGACAGGTTGACGCGTATGGCTACACCTTC. This encodes CASSLGQVDAYGYTF.

This clonotype has only a few counts. This chain joins TRBV29-1 and TRBJ1-2; D unresolved. Germline CDR1 and CDR2: SQVTM and ANQGSEA. This CDR3 is 13 amino acids long. The germline V and J ends were trimmed by 6 bases and 8 bases, with 19 bases remaining between them. The CDR3 DNA follows: TGCAGCGTGCCGAATGCGGCAGCCTGGGGCTACACCTTC. It yields the protein CSVPNAAAWGYTF.

At least ten counts were recorded for this clonotype. The chain uses TRBV28 and TRBJ2-2; tentative D call: TRBD2 (5 bases). V was cut by 7 bases and J by 2 bases, with 14 bases left in between. The germline CDR1 and CDR2 sequences are MDHEN and SYDVKM. The CDR3 is 15 amino acids. The chain's CDR3 is CASKIRGFNTGELFF. As DNA, the CDR3 is TGTGCCAGCAAAATCCGGGGATTCAACACCGGGGAGCTGTTTTTT.

This clonotype occurred many times. This chain links TRBV5-5 with TRBJ1-1; D is undetermined. The CDR3 runs 13 residues. CDR1 is SGHKS, CDR2 YYEKEE, per germline (reference sequence). V lost 5 bases and J 4 bases, leaving 12 bases between the germline ends. CDR3 DNA: TGTGCCAGCAGTCGAGACTGGGGCACTGAAGCTTTCTTT. Protein sequence: CASSRDWGTEAFF.

This clonotype was recorded at least ten times. This chain links TRBV6-4 with TRBJ1-5; D remains unclear. Germline loops: CDR1 MRHNA, CDR2 SNTAGT. Trimming pared 3 bases from V and 9 bases from J, leaving 15 bases between. CDR3 length: 14 residues. The CDR3: CASSDSAALGPQHF. As DNA, the CDR3 is TGTGCCAGCAGTGATTCGGCAGCTCTGGGGCCCCAGCATTTT.

There are many counts of this clonotype. V gene TRBV15 combines with J gene TRBJ2-7; 9 positions agree with TRBD1. This CDR3 region has 14 residues. V was pared by 3 bases and J by 3 bases, with 3 bases of the junction left unmatched. Germline V CDR1 and CDR2: LNHNV, YYDKDF (reference sequence). This chain's CDR3 is CATSRPGQGYEQYF. The DNA for the CDR3 is TGTGCCACCAGCAGGCCGGGACAGGGCTACGAGCAGTACTTC.

This clonotype was picked up many times. The J gene is TRBJ1-1, the V gene TRBV7-8, with 7 bases aligning to TRBD1. The CDR3 spans 16 residues. Germline trimming cut 2 bases from V and 0 bases from J; bases unmatched to any gene: 6. Per the germline V gene, CDR1 is SGHVS and CDR2 is FQNEAQ. Here the CDR3 DNA reads TGTGCCAGCAGCTTAAGACAGGGAGACCTGAACACTGAAGCTTTCTTT. It encodes CASSLRQGDLNTEAFF. Based on the CDR3 plus reference TRBV7-8 and TRBJ1-1, the full variable domain is GAGVSQSPRYKVAKRGQDVALRCDPISGHVSLFWYQQALGQGPEFLTYFQNEAQLDKSGLPSDRFFAERPEGSVSTLKIQRTQQEDSAVYLCASSLRQGDLNTEAFFGQGTRLTVV.

This clonotype was counted at least ten times. The junction departs from germline at one end; a sequencing error may be responsible. This sequence joins TRBV6-5 and TRBJ1-1; the D is unclear. This CDR3 has 11 residues. Germline V lookup: CDR1 MNHEY, CDR2 SVGAGI. The CDR3 loop is CASGLGEPGSF. The DNA for the CDR3 is TGTGCCAGCGGGTTAGGAGAACCGGGATCCTTT.

This clonotype was detected ten times or more. The genes are TRBV7-3 and TRBJ2-3; a possible D gene is TRBD1 (5 bases). Trimming left V 3 bases short and J 0 bases short, with 10 bases between. Germline CDR1 is SGHTA and CDR2 is FQGTGA. The length of the CDR3 is 15 residues. CDR3 in amino acids: CASSLTDVSTDTQYF. In nucleotides, the CDR3 is TGTGCCAGCAGCTTGACAGACGTTAGCACAGATACGCAGTATTTT.

The chain couples TRBV6-2 or TRBV6-3 to TRBJ2-7; 11 positions match TRBD1. J gave up 4 bases and V 6 bases, and 8 bases lay outside the gene matches. The CDR3 has 15 residues. The germline gives CDR1 MNHEY, CDR2 SVGEGT. The chain's CDR3 is CASSSAGQGEYEQYF. In DNA form, the CDR3 reads TGTGCCAGCAGCTCAGCGGGACAGGGGGAATACGAGCAGTACTTC.

This clonotype was recorded a few times. The chain combines TRBV14 with TRBJ1-4; D might be TRBD1 (5 bases). The V gene lost 1 base and the J gene lost 7 bases, with 16 bases spanning the gap. This CDR3 has 16 amino acids. CDR1 is SGHDN, CDR2 FVKESK, per germline. CDR3 bases: TGTGCCAGCAGCCAAGGCTTCCGGGGGTGGGCTGAAAAACTGTTTTTT. The encoded protein is CASSQGFRGWAEKLFF.

This clonotype was seen ten or more times. This sequence joins TRBV7-8 and TRBJ2-1; 10 bases match TRBD2. Losses at the gene ends were 5 bases for V and 6 bases for J; bases not matched to a gene: 10. Germline values: CDR1 SGHVS, CDR2 FQNEAQ. This CDR3 has 16 amino acids. DNA for the CDR3: TGTGCCAGCAGCCCCCCAGCGGGGGGGCCGGGCAATGAGCAGTTCTTC. Its translation: CASSPPAGGPGNEQFF.

This clonotype was seen a few times. The rearrangement joins TRBV10-2 to TRBJ1-2; D is possibly TRBD1 (5 bases). Germline-derived CDR1 and CDR2 are WSHSY and SAAADI. The ends were cut back, 2 bases at V and 8 bases at J, with 12 bases in the middle. The CDR3 runs to 13 residues. The CDR3 loop reads CASSEMSGSGYTF. The CDR3 nucleotides are TGCGCCAGCAGTGAGATGTCAGGGTCCGGCTACACCTTC.

Only a few counts were recorded for this clonotype. The chain combines TRBV7-9 with TRBJ2-3; D gene ambiguous. The germline V gene encodes CDR1 SEHNR and CDR2 FQNEAQ (reference sequence). This CDR3 contains 11 residues. Trimming removed 4 bases from V and 11 bases from J, with 10 bases in between. The CDR3 DNA follows: TGTGCCAGCAGCTCAACTGGGAAGCAGTATTTT. Its protein product is CASSSTGKQYF.